This TCR beta chain originates from a study of cytomegalovirus exposure and HLA in healthy donors. Findings and caveats of the study: Reports described diagnosis of cytomegalovirus status by the classifier as highly specific and sensitive.

PCR used 60 Vbeta primers and 13 Jbeta primers. Sequencing was performed with immunoSEQ multiplex PCR; in TCRdb, only in-frame clones are kept and a portion is missing. The sample contains nearly 300,000 clones, just over 85% of which appear only once. Comment on this clone: Antigen unknown.

V lost 0 bases and J 2 bases, leaving 8 bases between the germline ends. Germline V gives CDR1 SGHRS, CDR2 YFSETQ. There are 14 residues in the CDR3. The sequence was obtained from a man between 40 and 49 years old in good health and CMV-seropositive. Material: PBMCs. The rearrangement links TRBV5-1 to TRBJ2-5, with D tentatively TRBD1 (5 bases). The CDR3 nucleotides read TGCGCCAGCAGCTTGGATGACAGACAAGAGACCCAGTACTTC. It yields the protein CASSLDDRQETQYF.